The rows below give T cell receptor beta chains drawn from one sample of a study of T cell repertoires in cytomegalovirus infection. TCRdb passed the reads through MiXCR, listing each CDR3 protein once. The sample lists some 390,000 distinct CDR3 sequences; 15% to 20% were seen once. The sequenced material came from PBMCs. These receptors came from a human donor in good health (CMV status not recorded). Some clones in this sample may be carry-over from other donors' samples. Each CDR3 is given with its conserved first and last residue. The D gene is left open where the match is weak. Clone size is not always given. Where it is, it says once, few, many or a class for expanded clones.

NA	TRBJ2-3	NA	TRBV6-8	TGTGCCAGCATGGATCGGGCTTCGGGGGATACGCAGTATTTT	CASMDRASGDTQYF
NA	TRBJ2-1	NA	TRBV4-1	TGCGCCAGCAGCCATCCGAACGGCGGGATTGAGGGTGAGCAGTTCTTC	CASSHPNGGIEGEQFF
many	TRBJ2-1	NA	TRBV7-2	TGTGCCAGCAGCTACAGGGTCGGCTCCTACAATGAGCAGTTCTTC	CASSYRVGSYNEQFF
many	TRBJ2-3	TRBD2	TRBV7-2	TGTGCCAGCAGCTTAGACGGCGGGGGGGGGACGCAGTATTTT	CASSLDGGGGTQYF
NA	TRBJ1-2	NA	TRBV12-5	TGTGCTAGTGGTTCGACGACCGGACGCGGCTACACCTTC	CASGSTTGRGYTF
NA	TRBJ2-5	TRBD2	TRBV12-3/TRBV12-4	TGTGCCAGCACCGCAGGACTAGCGGGGGGCCGACCCCAGTACTTC	CASTAGLAGGRPQYF
few	TRBJ1-1	NA	TRBV6-1	TGTGCCAGCATTAAAGACTGGGGGATGAACACTGAAGCTTTCTTT	CASIKDWGMNTEAFF
many	TRBJ2-7	NA	TRBV7-6	TGTGCCAGCAGCTTAGTGGCACCTCCGTACTCCTACGAGCAGTACTTC	CASSLVAPPYSYEQYF
NA	TRBJ1-3	NA	TRBV2	TGTGCCAGCAGTGAGAGATTGGCTGGAAACACCATATATTTT	CASSERLAGNTIYF
many	TRBJ2-7	NA	TRBV27	TGTGCCAGCAGTACTGGACACCCGAACCCCTACGAGCAGTACTTC	CASSTGHPNPYEQYF
few	TRBJ1-5	NA	TRBV2	TGTGCCAGCAGTGAGCGACTCTTTGGCCAGCCCCAGCATTTT	CASSERLFGQPQHF
many	TRBJ2-3	TRBD2	TRBV7-2	TGTGCCAGCAGAACCGCTAGCGGGAGAGATACGCAGTATTTT	CASRTASGRDTQYF